Each of the 29 T cell receptor beta chains below was sequenced from the same sample in a study of blood T cell repertoires in COVID-19. This table comes from immunoSEQ multiplex PCR, and its TCRdb copy is limited to in-frame clones, with some not included. The table shows 150,000 to 200,000 clones, with around nine tenths occurring only once. Input material: peripheral blood. The receptors were gathered from a man aged 60-69 years with active or convalescent COVID-19.

The CDR3 reads CASSMRDRDPEQYF. The CDR3 region has the DNA TGTGCCAGCAGCATGCGGGACAGGGACCCCGAGCAGTACTTC. The chain uses TRBV5-6 and TRBJ2-7, with 9 bases matching TRBD1. Germline lookup yields CDR1 SGHDT and CDR2 YYEEEE. This CDR3 has 14 residues. The trim removed 4 bases at V and 6 bases at J, leaving 8 bases unmatched.

This sequence joins TRBV30 and TRBJ1-1; possible D gene TRBD1, 5 bases. CDR1 is GTSNPN, CDR2 SVGIG, per germline (reference sequence). This CDR3 has 15 amino acids. Trimming shortened V by 4 bases and J by 5 bases, and 20 bases separated the two germline ends. The CDR3 is CAWTSGQRGRTEAFF. In DNA, the CDR3 is TGTGCCTGGACCTCAGGACAAAGGGGAAGGACTGAAGCTTTCTTT.

V usage is TRBV6-5 and J usage is TRBJ1-2, with 7 nucleotides matching TRBD1. The CDR3 extends over 14 amino acids. Unmatched junction bases numbered 15, after V lost 10 bases and J lost 7 bases. From germline, CDR1 is MNHEY and CDR2 SVGAGI. CDR3: CATPSKKGALGYTF. CDR3 nucleotides: TGTGCCACCCCCTCTAAAAAGGGGGCGCTTGGCTACACCTTC.

The chain joins TRBV5-1 to TRBJ2-3, with 14 bases fitting TRBD2. The V and J ends lost 0 bases and 2 bases, in that order; junction bases with no gene match: 5. Germline V gene sequence: CDR1 SGHRS, CDR2 YFSETQ. The CDR3 covers 18 residues. The CDR3, as DNA: TGCGCCAGCAGCTTGGGAGGACTAGCGGGGGGTACCACAGATACGCAGTATTTT. Amino acid sequence: CASSLGGLAGGTTDTQYF.

The V and J genes are TRBV12-5 and TRBJ2-5, with TRBD2 as a possible D gene (6 bases). CDR1 and CDR2 (germline): LGHNT, FRNRAP. This CDR3 is built from 14 residues. Between the trimmed V and J ends, which lost 2 bases and 1 base, there was a span of 8 bases. CDR3 coding DNA: TGTGCTAGTGGTTTGAGGGACTTCCAAGAGACCCAGTACTTC. It codes for CASGLRDFQETQYF.

The rearrangement joins TRBV13 to TRBJ2-3; D may be TRBD2 (5 bases). Trimming cost V 1 base and J 3 bases, with 8 bases left between them. Germline V CDR1 and CDR2: PRHDT, FYEKMQ (reference sequence). CDR3 length: 14 residues. CDR3 in amino acids: CASSLARATDTQYF. CDR3 DNA: TGTGCCAGCAGCTTAGCGCGGGCTACAGATACGCAGTATTTT.

This chain joins TRBV5-6 and TRBJ2-5, with D hard to call. Trimming removed 4 bases at V and 7 bases at J, with 20 bases between. Germline CDR1 SGHDT, CDR2 YYEEEE. This CDR3 region has 15 residues. CDR3 amino acids: CASSLPSVRSRTQYF. CDR3 bases: TGTGCCAGCAGCCTTCCTAGTGTGAGAAGTAGGACCCAGTACTTC.

This chain's CDR3 is CASSYDRLNTEAFF. CDR3 DNA sequence: TGCGCCAGCAGCTACGACAGGTTGAACACTGAAGCTTTCTTT. The genes are TRBV5-1 and TRBJ1-1; perhaps TRBD1 as D (6 bases). The CDR3 is made up of 14 amino acids. The V end was cut by 3 bases, the J end by 0 bases, with 9 bases between. Germline V gene sequence: CDR1 SGHRS, CDR2 YFSETQ.

This rearrangement joins TRBV6-5 to TRBJ1-1; D is unresolved. The CDR3 loop spans 14 amino acids. The germline V gene has CDR1 MNHEY and CDR2 SVGAGI. The germline V and J ends were trimmed by 4 bases and 2 bases, with 11 bases remaining between them. This CDR3 reads CASSSRGRNTEAFF. Here the CDR3 DNA reads TGTGCCAGCAGTTCGAGAGGTCGAAACACTGAAGCTTTCTTT.

This sequence joins TRBV29-1 and TRBJ2-7, with a weak D call TRBD1 (6 bases). The CDR3 totals 11 residues. V dropped 7 bases and J dropped 7 bases, with 14 bases sitting between them. Germline V gives CDR1 SQVTM, CDR2 ANQGSEA. As DNA, the CDR3 is TGCAGCGCCCATTGGGGGCTGGAGCAGTACTTC. Translation: CSAHWGLEQYF.

The gene calls are TRBV5-1 and TRBJ1-1, with 7 bases lining up with TRBD1. Trimming at V came to 1 base and at J to 3 bases, leaving 3 bases not matched to a gene. CDR1 SGHRS and CDR2 YFSETQ come from the germline V gene. The CDR3 is 14 amino acids. The CDR3 region has the DNA TGCGCCAGCAGCTTGAAGGGGGCGGACACTGAAGCTTTCTTT. Its protein product is CASSLKGADTEAFF. The complete variable domain, with remaining parts taken from reference TRBV5-1 and TRBJ1-1, reads KAGVTQTPRYLIKTRGQQVTLSCSPISGHRSVSWYQQTPGQGLQFLFEYFSETQRNKGNFPGRFSGRQFSNSRSEMNVSTLELGDSALYLCASSLKGADTEAFFGQGTRLTVV.

The chain employs TRBV4-2 and TRBJ1-1; the D gene is possibly TRBD1 (6 bases). There are 13 residues in the CDR3. Germline loops: CDR1 LGHNA, CDR2 YNFKEQ. V was clipped by 1 base and J by 7 bases, with 10 bases between them. The CDR3 region has the DNA TGTGCCAGCAGCCAAGGAAGGACAGATGAAGCTTTCTTT. Protein product: CASSQGRTDEAFF.

V and J are TRBV6-6 and TRBJ2-5, with 8 bases aligning to TRBD1. The CDR3 extends over 16 amino acids. Looked up from germline, CDR1 is MNHNY and CDR2 is SVGAGI (reference sequence). Losses at the gene ends were 0 bases for V and 4 bases for J; bases not matched to a gene: 7. The CDR3 sequence is CASSYSSQGASETQYF. The DNA for the CDR3 is TGTGCCAGCAGTTACTCGAGCCAGGGGGCGTCAGAGACCCAGTACTTC.

V usage is TRBV27 and J usage is TRBJ2-3; possibly TRBD1 for D (5 bases). The CDR3 length is 14 residues. Per the germline V gene, CDR1 is MNHEY and CDR2 is SMNVEV (reference sequence). V was shortened by 5 bases and J by 2 bases, with 11 bases between the two germline ends. CDR3 sequence: CASSKGMYTDTQYF. CDR3 sequence (DNA): TGTGCCAGCAGTAAGGGGATGTACACAGATACGCAGTATTTT.

Only one count was recorded for this clone. The chain carries TRBV6-1 and TRBJ2-1; TRBD2 matches at 10 bases. J gave up 15 bases and V 0 bases, and 11 bases lay outside the gene matches. Per germline, CDR1 MNHNS and CDR2 SASEGT. The CDR3 is made up of 15 amino acids. Here the CDR3 reads CASSEALGSGGARFF. The CDR3 DNA reads as TGTGCCAGCAGTGAAGCTTTGGGGAGCGGGGGGGCCCGGTTCTTC.

A note on this clone: The germline gene is not matched at one end of the junction; a read error may be the cause. This rearrangement joins TRBV2 to TRBJ2-2; 8 positions match TRBD2. The CDR3 is 14 amino acids. Germline values: CDR1 SNHLY, CDR2 FYNNEI. CDR3 region: CASREAGAGGELFF. The CDR3 DNA reads as TGTGCCAGCAGGGAAGCGGGGGCCGGAGGGGAGCTGTTTTTT. Full variable domain (outside the CDR3, taken from reference TRBV2 and TRBJ2-2): EPEVTQTPSHQVTQMGQEVILRCVPISNHLYFYWYRQILGQKVEFLVSFYNNEISEKSEIFDDQFSVERPDGSNFTLKIRSTKLEDSAMYFCASREAGAGGELFFGEGSRLTVL.

This clone was observed a single time. The V call is TRBV12-5, the J call TRBJ2-1; 10 bases are a match to TRBD2. The germline gives CDR1 LGHNT, CDR2 FRNRAP. The CDR3 spans 15 residues. Losses at the gene ends were 4 bases for V and 9 bases for J; bases not matched to a gene: 9. For the CDR3, the DNA is TGTGCTAGTGGTTCCCGGACTAGCGGTGGGGGTGAGCAGTTCTTC. Protein sequence: CASGSRTSGGGEQFF.

The V gene is TRBV4-1, the J gene TRBJ1-2; 9 bases fit TRBD1. J gave up 8 bases and V 4 bases, and 5 bases lay outside the gene matches. CDR1 is MGHRA, CDR2 YSYEKL, per germline. The CDR3 extends over 13 amino acids. CDR3 bases: TGCGCCAGCAGCCTACAGGGGGCAACCGGCTACACCTTC. Encoded protein: CASSLQGATGYTF.

The chain couples TRBV5-1 to TRBJ1-1; a possible D gene is TRBD1 (6 bases). Germline CDR1 is SGHRS and CDR2 is YFSETQ. V lost 0 bases and J 0 bases, leaving 12 bases between the germline ends. The CDR3 runs to 16 residues. CDR3: CASSLGTVPMNTEAFF. The CDR3 DNA is TGCGCCAGCAGCTTGGGGACAGTCCCCATGAACACTGAAGCTTTCTTT.

The rearrangement links TRBV27 to TRBJ1-6; the D gene is possibly TRBD1 (6 bases). The CDR3 has 17 amino acids. CDR1 and CDR2 (germline): MNHEY, SMNVEV (reference sequence). Trimming pared 3 bases from V and 13 bases from J, leaving 25 bases between. The CDR3 is CASSLGLDRQGIRPLHF. The CDR3, as DNA: TGTGCCAGCAGTTTGGGTCTAGACAGGCAAGGGATTCGTCCCCTCCACTTT.

The chain joins TRBV11-2 to TRBJ2-2; tentative D call: TRBD1 (6 bases). The CDR3 runs to 15 residues. CDR1 is SGHAT and CDR2 is FQNNGV in the germline V gene. The V gene lost 3 bases and the J gene lost 5 bases, with 13 bases spanning the gap. The CDR3 loop is CASSFPGQQTGELFF. As DNA, the CDR3 is TGTGCCAGCAGCTTTCCGGGACAACAAACCGGGGAGCTGTTTTTT.

This clone was detected many times. The gene calls are TRBV4-1 and TRBJ2-1; D perhaps matches TRBD2 (5 bases). V gave up 0 bases and J gave up 7 bases, with 13 bases separating them. The CDR3 is made up of 15 amino acids. Per germline, CDR1 MGHRA and CDR2 YSYEKL. CDR3 residues: CASSQDGSGKNEQFF. The CDR3 region has the DNA TGCGCCAGCAGCCAAGATGGGTCGGGGAAGAATGAGCAGTTCTTC.

The chain is built from TRBV30 and TRBJ2-7; possibly TRBD1 for D (6 bases). The CDR3 runs to 15 residues. Trimming pared 0 bases from V and 1 base from J, leaving 13 bases between. CDR1 GTSNPN and CDR2 SVGIG come from the germline V gene (reference sequence). The CDR3 is CAWSVIGGRSYEQYF. CDR3 in DNA: TGTGCCTGGAGTGTAATAGGGGGTCGGTCCTACGAGCAGTACTTC.

The J gene is TRBJ1-2, the V gene TRBV6-5; tentatively, D is TRBD1 (5 bases). V was clipped by 2 bases and J by 4 bases, with 14 bases between them. CDR1 is MNHEY, CDR2 SVGAGI, per germline. The CDR3 is 15 amino acids. DNA of the CDR3: TGTGCCAGCAGTTACAGTTTGTCAGGGATCTATGGCTACACCTTC. As protein: CASSYSLSGIYGYTF.

The CDR3 reads CASSVEDRGGLFF. CDR3 bases: TGTGCCAGCAGCGTGGAAGACAGGGGAGGACTGTTTTTT. The chain links TRBV9 to TRBJ1-4; 8 positions agree with TRBD1. The ends lost 2 bases at V and 13 bases at J; junction bases unmatched: 7. Germline V lookup: CDR1 SGDLS, CDR2 YYNGEE. The CDR3 loop spans 13 amino acids.

The chain links TRBV30 to TRBJ1-2; D gene uncertain. Germline CDR1 and CDR2: GTSNPN and SVGIG (reference sequence). CDR3 length equals 17 residues. V was cut by 0 bases and J by 7 bases, with 24 bases left in between. CDR3 protein: CAWSVALTGRQKAGYTF. DNA of the CDR3: TGTGCCTGGAGTGTGGCTCTTACCGGCAGGCAGAAGGCTGGCTACACCTTC.

This chain connects TRBV5-1 to TRBJ2-1; 8 bases map to TRBD2. The V segment lost 0 bases and the J segment 7 bases; nucleotides outside the gene matches: 6. CDR1 is SGHRS and CDR2 is YFSETQ in the germline V gene. The CDR3 length is 15 residues. Here the CDR3 DNA reads TGCGCCAGCAGCTTGGCCCCGGGGGGGAGTAATGAGCAGTTCTTC. The encoded protein is CASSLAPGGSNEQFF. The full variable domain, rest sourced from reference TRBV5-1 and TRBJ2-1, is KAGVTQTPRYLIKTRGQQVTLSCSPISGHRSVSWYQQTPGQGLQFLFEYFSETQRNKGNFPGRFSGRQFSNSRSEMNVSTLELGDSALYLCASSLAPGGSNEQFFGPGTRLTVL.

The V and J genes are TRBV5-4 and TRBJ1-1; 9 positions match TRBD1. The CDR3 is 15 residues long. V trimming: 3 bases; J trimming: 3 bases; junction bases outside the gene matches: 6. Germline V gene sequence: CDR1 SGHNT, CDR2 YYREEE (reference sequence). CDR3 coding DNA: TGTGCCAGCAGCTCATTTACAGGGGGCTACACTGAAGCTTTCTTT. Translation gives CASSSFTGGYTEAFF.

J is TRBJ1-2 and V is TRBV6-6; TRBD1 matches 8 bases. The CDR3 sequence is 14 residues long. CDR1 is MNHNY, CDR2 SVGAGI, per germline (reference sequence). Trimming at V came to 1 base and at J to 4 bases, leaving 2 bases not matched to a gene. The CDR3 DNA reads as TGTGCCAGCAGTTACTACGGACAGGGCTATGGCTACACCTTC. As protein: CASSYYGQGYGYTF.